This TCR beta chain was identified in a study of shared clonotypes between healthy human individuals. In the CD4+ fraction, cells were divided into CD45RA+ naive and CD45RA-negative memory subsets. The CDR3 covers 16 residues. Germline assignment: CDR1 MDHEN and CDR2 SYDVKM. V gave up 5 bases and J gave up 3 bases; unmatched junction bases: 11. Sequencing used immunoSEQ multiplex PCR; TCRdb keeps in-frame clones, though not all of them. The data contain approximately 2.5 million clones, approximately 93% of them singletons. Worth noting for this clone: Its specificity is unknown.

Findings of the study overall: It was observed that roughly 5.5% of naive CD4 clonotypes were shared across a few donors.

What was sequenced was naive CD4+ T cells from PBMCs. Subset defined: CD45RA+ positively selected. The V and J genes are TRBV28 and TRBJ2-3; 7 bases are shared with TRBD2. The clonotype was recovered from a man between 18 and 29 years old in good health. Some clones in this sample may be carry-over from other donors' samples. The CDR3 DNA reads as TGTGCCAGCAGTCCCCATAGTTTGCGGGGGACAGATACGCAGTATTTT. It encodes CASSPHSLRGTDTQYF. The variable domain in full, with the rest retrieved from reference TRBV28 and TRBJ2-3, is DVKVTQSSRYLVKRTGEKVFLECVQDMDHENMFWYRQDPGLGLRLIYFSYDVKMKEKGDIPEGYSVSREKKERFSLILESASTNQTSMYLCASSPHSLRGTDTQYFGPGTRLTVL.